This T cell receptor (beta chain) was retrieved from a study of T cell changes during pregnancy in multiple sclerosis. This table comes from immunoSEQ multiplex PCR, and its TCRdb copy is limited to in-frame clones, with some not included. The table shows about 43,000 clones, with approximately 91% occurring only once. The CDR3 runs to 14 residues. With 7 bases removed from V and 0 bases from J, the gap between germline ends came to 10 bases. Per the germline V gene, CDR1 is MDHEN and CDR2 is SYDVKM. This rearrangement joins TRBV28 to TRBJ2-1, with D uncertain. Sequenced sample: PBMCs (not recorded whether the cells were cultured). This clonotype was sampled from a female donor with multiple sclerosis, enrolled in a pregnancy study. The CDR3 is CASTGGDSYNEQFF. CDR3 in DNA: TGTGCCAGCACGGGTGGGGACTCCTACAATGAGCAGTTCTTC.